The 22 T cell receptor beta chains below all came from one sample that was sequenced in a study of blood T cells in healthy people across ages. With a J-beta primer mix and a sample-barcoded 5' primer, a second PCR ran about 6 to 11 cycles. TCRdb re-derived calls from the 5' RACE reads in MiXCR, one entry per CDR3 protein. Of 500,000 to 550,000 distinct CDR3 sequences in the sample, more than 20% are singletons; the top ten hold less than 9%. The sample also formed part of further work on T cells of mothers and their children.

The sequenced sample consisted of blood. All receptors derive from a boy between 10 and 17 years old in good health.

The chain joins TRBV20-1 to TRBJ2-5; D is tentatively TRBD1 or TRBD2 (5 bases each). V gave up 2 bases and J gave up 13 bases, with 17 bases separating them. Germline V gene lookup returns CDR1 DFQATT and CDR2 SNEGSKA (reference sequence). CDR3 length: 12 residues. The CDR3 nucleotides are TGCAGTGCTAGAAGGGACGGTTGGGAGATGTACTTC. Translated: CSARRDGWEMYF.

The sample holds a few counts of this clonotype. The J gene is TRBJ1-6, the V gene TRBV28; 7 bases are shared with TRBD1. From germline, CDR1 is MDHEN and CDR2 SYDVKM. CDR3 length: 15 amino acids. Trimming cost V 4 bases and J 8 bases; bases outside gene matches: 8. The CDR3 DNA follows: TGTGCCAGCAGTTATAACAGGGGAAGTCATTCACCCCTCCACTTT. It yields the protein CASSYNRGSHSPLHF.

This clonotype turned up a few times. V usage is TRBV6-5 and J usage is TRBJ1-1, with 10 bases aligning to TRBD1. Unmatched junction bases numbered 7, after V lost 4 bases and J lost 2 bases. Germline V lookup: CDR1 MNHEY, CDR2 SVGAGI. The CDR3 consists of 16 residues. The CDR3 spells CASSSPGTGANTEAFF. In DNA, the CDR3 is TGTGCCAGCAGTTCACCCGGGACAGGGGCAAACACTGAAGCTTTCTTT.

This clonotype was counted only a few times. The V and J genes are TRBV4-3 and TRBJ2-1, with TRBD2 matching 9 bases. The CDR3 length is 18 residues. With 0 bases clipped from V and 4 bases from J, the junction kept 10 bases outside the gene matches. CDR1 is LGHNA and CDR2 is YSLEER in the germline V gene. The CDR3 spells CASSQDSPFLAGYNEQFF. DNA for the CDR3: TGCGCCAGCAGCCAAGATTCCCCCTTTCTAGCGGGATACAATGAGCAGTTCTTC.

Note on this clonotype: A much larger clone is a single base away; this may be a read error. J is TRBJ2-7 and V is TRBV5-1, with 12 bases aligning to TRBD2. The CDR3 covers 14 residues. J lost 5 bases, V lost 4 bases, and 4 bases had no gene match. Germline CDR1 is SGHRS and CDR2 is YFSETQ. DNA of the CDR3: TGCGCCAGCAGCCCGACTAGCGGGAGTAACGAGCAGTACTTC. Its translation is CASSPTSGSNEQYF.

This clonotype came up a few times. V and J are TRBV9 and TRBJ1-2; D call uncertain. The germline CDR1 and CDR2 sequences are SGDLS and YYNGEE. The length of the CDR3 is 15 residues. The ends were cut back, 0 bases at V and 2 bases at J, with 11 bases in the middle. Written as DNA, the CDR3 is TGTGCCAGCAGCGTAGAGCCCACACAAAACTATGGCTACACCTTC. It codes for CASSVEPTQNYGYTF.

In its sample, this clonotype was seen many times. The chain employs TRBV9 and TRBJ2-5; tentatively, D is TRBD1 (5 bases). The CDR3 length is 18 residues. V lost 1 base and J lost 2, with 21 bases in between. Germline loops: CDR1 SGDLS, CDR2 YYNGEE. CDR3 region: CASSVKGQIYTGQETQYF. The CDR3 DNA is TGTGCCAGCAGCGTAAAGGGGCAGATTTACACCGGGCAAGAGACCCAGTACTTC.

This clonotype has only a few counts. The chain carries TRBV28 and TRBJ2-1; TRBD2 matches 12 bases. From germline, CDR1 is MDHEN and CDR2 SYDVKM. V lost 6 bases and J lost 8; bases outside the gene matches: 2. CDR3 length: 13 amino acids. CDR3 bases: TGTGCCAGCAGAAGACTAGCGGGAGATGAGCAGTTCTTC. This gives the protein CASRRLAGDEQFF.

The V and J genes are TRBV7-9 and TRBJ1-2, with D uncertain. Germline V lookup: CDR1 SEHNR, CDR2 FQNEAQ (reference sequence). The V and J ends lost 7 bases and 2 bases respectively, with 8 bases between them. This CDR3 has 12 residues. The CDR3 is CASKDPNYGYTF. The CDR3 DNA reads TGTGCCAGCAAGGACCCCAACTATGGCTACACCTTC.

The table lists this clonotype with a few counts. The chain uses TRBV27 and TRBJ2-5, with 14 bases aligning to TRBD2. CDR1 is MNHEY and CDR2 is SMNVEV in the germline V gene (reference sequence). The CDR3 length is 18 residues. V gave up 5 bases and J gave up 6 bases; unmatched junction bases: 14. CDR3 residues: CASSPKPGLAGVAKTQYF. The CDR3 DNA sequence: TGTGCCAGCAGTCCAAAACCGGGACTAGCGGGAGTGGCGAAGACCCAGTACTTC.

V gene TRBV6-2 or TRBV6-3 combines with J gene TRBJ1-2; D uncertain. CDR1 is MNHEY, CDR2 SVGEGT, per germline. V gave up 2 bases and J gave up 8 bases, with 9 bases separating them. The CDR3 contains 12 residues. Written as DNA, the CDR3 is TGTGCCAGCAGTTACCCCAGTCAGGGCTACACCTTC. Amino acid sequence: CASSYPSQGYTF.

The rearrangement links TRBV28 to TRBJ2-3, with TRBD2 matching 10 bases. The V gene's germline CDR1 is MDHEN and CDR2 SYDVKM. Trimming cost V 7 bases and J 3 bases; bases outside gene matches: 4. The CDR3 runs 14 residues. CDR3 sequence (DNA): TGTGCCAGCACGTCTAGCGGGGGTACAGATACGCAGTATTTT. Residues: CASTSSGGTDTQYF.

Ten or more counts support this clonotype. V is TRBV7-2 and J is TRBJ1-2; D might be TRBD1 (5 bases). The CDR3 runs 15 residues. V lost 5 bases to trimming and J lost 4 bases, with 17 bases between them. Germline CDR1 SGHTA, CDR2 FQGNSA. Written as DNA, the CDR3 is TGTGCCAGCAGCCCCTTTCGTGACAGTTCCTATGGCTACACCTTC. Translated, it gives CASSPFRDSSYGYTF.

The rearrangement links TRBV6-6 to TRBJ1-3; 9 bases agree with TRBD1. Germline values: CDR1 MNHNY, CDR2 SVGAGI (reference sequence). Losses at the gene ends were 10 bases for V and 4 bases for J; bases not matched to a gene: 14. The CDR3 covers 16 residues. The CDR3 bases are TGTGCCACCCTAGTGTGGGACAGGGAGGCCGGAAACACCATATATTTT. It translates to CATLVWDREAGNTIYF.

The V and J genes are TRBV27 and TRBJ2-7; D is perhaps TRBD2 (5 bases). Trimming stripped 4 bases from V and 3 bases from J, with 10 bases between. CDR1 and CDR2 (germline): MNHEY, SMNVEV (reference sequence). The CDR3 is made up of 13 amino acids. CDR3 nucleotides: TGTGCCAGCAGTTCCGGGGATCTCTACGAGCAGTACTTC. It encodes CASSSGDLYEQYF.

The table lists this clonotype with a few counts. The chain carries TRBV4-1 and TRBJ2-6, with a weak D call TRBD1 (5 bases). The length of the CDR3 is 15 residues. Deletions cut 2 bases from V and 4 bases from J, with 9 bases between. Germline CDR1 is MGHRA and CDR2 is YSYEKL. CDR3 sequence: CASSQQGLGANVLTF. CDR3 nucleotides: TGCGCCAGCAGCCAACAGGGTCTGGGGGCCAACGTCCTGACTTTC.

This clonotype was observed a few times. The V gene is TRBV12-3 or TRBV12-4, the J gene TRBJ2-5; possible D gene TRBD1, 6 bases. The CDR3 length is 15 residues. V was trimmed by 2 bases and J by 2 bases, leaving 12 bases between them. CDR3 sequence: CASSLPTDSQETQYF. The CDR3 DNA sequence: TGTGCCAGCAGTTTACCTACGGACAGTCAAGAGACCCAGTACTTC.

V and J are TRBV20-1 and TRBJ2-7; TRBD2 matches 7 bases. Germline V gives CDR1 DFQATT, CDR2 SNEGSKA (reference sequence). The CDR3 spans 12 residues. V was pared by 7 bases and J by 3 bases, with 6 bases of the junction left unmatched. In nucleotides, the CDR3 is TGCAGTGGTAGCGGGTTTGACTACGAGCAGTACTTC. Amino acid sequence: CSGSGFDYEQYF.

The rearrangement uses TRBV20-1 and TRBJ2-7; 10 bases fit TRBD2. CDR1 and CDR2 (germline): DFQATT, SNEGSKA (reference sequence). The CDR3 consists of 16 residues. J was trimmed by 2 bases and V by 2 bases; bases with no gene match: 9. This CDR3 reads CSARLLAGDRTYEQYF. DNA for the CDR3: TGCAGTGCTAGACTTCTAGCGGGAGATCGGACCTACGAGCAGTACTTC.

This clonotype has only a few counts. The rearrangement uses TRBV7-9 and TRBJ1-2; TRBD1 agrees at 9 bases. Germline trimming cut 4 bases from V and 0 bases from J; bases unmatched to any gene: 6. This CDR3 has 16 residues. Germline lookup yields CDR1 SEHNR and CDR2 FQNEAQ (reference sequence). CDR3 coding DNA: TGTGCCAGCAGCTCATTCCGGGACAGGGCTAACTATGGCTACACCTTC. The encoded protein is CASSSFRDRANYGYTF.

In its sample, this clonotype was seen many times. CDR3 DNA: TGTGCCAGCAGTTCCGCAGGGGGTGGGCAGTACTTC. Translation: CASSSAGGGQYF. The V and J genes are TRBV27 and TRBJ2-7; 7 bases align to TRBD1. The V gene's germline CDR1 is MNHEY and CDR2 SMNVEV (reference sequence). J lost 9 bases, V lost 4 bases, and 6 bases had no gene match. CDR3 length: 12 residues.

This clonotype was seen repeatedly, ten times or more. The rearrangement joins TRBV10-3 to TRBJ2-3; either TRBD1 or TRBD2 may fit D (5 bases each). CDR1 and CDR2 (germline): ENHRY, SYGVKD. V was clipped by 7 bases and J by 0 bases, with 11 bases between them. The CDR3 has 14 residues. CDR3 region: CAIKGSFSTDTQYF. CDR3 DNA: TGTGCCATCAAGGGGAGTTTTAGCACAGATACGCAGTATTTT.